The TCR beta chain described here comes from a study of blood T cell repertoires in COVID-19. The wider study: Researchers got acute and convalescent COVID-19 samples from the United States, Italy and Spain.

Method: immunoSEQ multiplex PCR; TCRdb's copy keeps in-frame clones and lacks some. Of under 75,000 clones listed, around 70% were seen once; the top ten hold roughly a sixth. The specimen was peripheral blood. This receptor was obtained from a woman in her forties or fifties with active or convalescent COVID-19.

DNA for the CDR3: TGTGCCAGCAGCCAAGATCGGGGCGGGAGAGGGGTCGGCAAAAACATTCAGTACTTC. It yields the protein CASSQDRGGRGVGKNIQYF. This chain joins TRBV3-1 (or the pseudogene TRBV3-2) and TRBJ2-4; 7 bases match TRBD2. V dropped 0 bases and J dropped 3; count of bases not matched to a gene: 14. Germline-derived CDR1 and CDR2 are LGHDT and YNNKEL (reference sequence). The CDR3 contains 19 residues.